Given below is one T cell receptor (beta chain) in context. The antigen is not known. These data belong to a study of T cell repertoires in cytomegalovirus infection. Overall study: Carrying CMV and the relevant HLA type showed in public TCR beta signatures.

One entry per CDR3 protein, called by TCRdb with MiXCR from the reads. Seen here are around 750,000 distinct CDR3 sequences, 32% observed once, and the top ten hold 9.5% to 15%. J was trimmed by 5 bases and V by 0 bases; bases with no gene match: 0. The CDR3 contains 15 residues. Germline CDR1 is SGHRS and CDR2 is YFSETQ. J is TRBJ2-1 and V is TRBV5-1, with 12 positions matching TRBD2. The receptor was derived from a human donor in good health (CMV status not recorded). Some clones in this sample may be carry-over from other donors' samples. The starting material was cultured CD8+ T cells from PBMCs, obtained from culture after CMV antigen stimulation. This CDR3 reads CASSLGTSGNNEQFF. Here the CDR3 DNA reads TGCGCCAGCAGCTTGGGGACTAGCGGGAACAATGAGCAGTTCTTC. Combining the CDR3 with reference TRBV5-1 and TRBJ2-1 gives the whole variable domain KAGVTQTPRYLIKTRGQQVTLSCSPISGHRSVSWYQQTPGQGLQFLFEYFSETQRNKGNFPGRFSGRQFSNSRSEMNVSTLELGDSALYLCASSLGTSGNNEQFFGPGTRLTVL.